This TCR beta chain is drawn from a study of blood T cells in healthy people across ages. V trimming: 7 bases; J trimming: 8 bases; junction bases outside the gene matches: 7. The length of the CDR3 is 13 residues. Per the germline V gene, CDR1 is LNHDA and CDR2 is SQIVND (reference sequence). For the second PCR, which ran for about 7 to 11 cycles, a sample-barcoded 5' primer and a J-beta primer mix were used. MiXCR was run by TCRdb on the 5' RACE reads, yielding one entry per CDR3 protein. The table includes roughly 500,000 distinct CDR3 sequences, less than 25% detected once. These data were also reused for a study on T cells of mothers and their children.

The rearrangement links TRBV19 to TRBJ1-4, with 7 nucleotides matching TRBD1. The sequenced sample was blood. The receptor was derived from a boy aged 5-17 years in good health. The CDR3 reads CASNSGGGEKLFF. The DNA for the CDR3 is TGTGCCAGTAACTCCGGAGGGGGCGAAAAACTGTTTTTT.